These 9 T cell receptor beta chains were sequenced from one sample in a study of blood T cell repertoires in COVID-19. Measured with immunoSEQ multiplex PCR; TCRdb has only the in-frame clones, and not every one. Counted here are some 93,000 clones, approximately 83% occurring once; the ten biggest clones make up approximately 3.9%. The sample consisted of peripheral blood. The receptor set was obtained from a man between 60 and 75 years old with acute or convalescent COVID-19.

V and J are TRBV6-5 and TRBJ2-5, with D unclear. Germline V CDR1 and CDR2: MNHEY, SVGAGI. Trimming removed 5 bases from V and 3 bases from J, with 7 bases in between. The CDR3 totals 12 residues. The CDR3 reads CASSLEKETQYF. CDR3 nucleotide sequence: TGTGCCAGCAGTCTGGAGAAAGAGACCCAGTACTTC.

J is TRBJ1-5 and V is TRBV18; 8 bases fit TRBD1. The CDR3 has 16 residues. V was pared by 6 bases and J by 7 bases, with 14 bases of the junction left unmatched. CDR1 KGHSH and CDR2 LQKENI come from the germline V gene. As DNA, the CDR3 is TGTGCCAGCTCGCTACAGGGGGAGAGAGCAGGACAGCCCCAGCATTTT. It translates to CASSLQGERAGQPQHF.

The chain has TRBV5-1 and TRBJ1-4, with 7 bases identical to TRBD1. The germline gives CDR1 SGHRS, CDR2 YFSETQ. Trimming took 0 bases from V and 5 from J; bases not matched to a gene: 13. The CDR3 covers 18 residues. The CDR3 protein is CASSLGQGSLAPNEKLFF. The CDR3 DNA sequence: TGCGCCAGCAGCTTGGGACAGGGCTCTCTTGCTCCCAATGAAAAACTGTTTTTT.

The chain recombines TRBV3-1 (or the pseudogene TRBV3-2) with TRBJ2-5, with 10 bases fitting TRBD2. The ends lost 0 bases at V and 5 bases at J; junction bases unmatched: 3. Germline CDR1 LGHDT, CDR2 YNNKEL (reference sequence). This CDR3 has 15 residues. This chain's CDR3 is CASSQDPTSGETQYF. Here the CDR3 DNA reads TGTGCCAGCAGCCAAGACCCGACTAGCGGGGAGACCCAGTACTTC.

The J gene is TRBJ2-5, the V gene TRBV2; 10 nucleotides align to TRBD1. V dropped 7 bases and J dropped 4; count of bases not matched to a gene: 3. The CDR3 spans 13 residues. Germline values: CDR1 SNHLY, CDR2 FYNNEI. In DNA, the CDR3 is TGTGCCAGCATCGGACAGGGGGGAGAGACCCAGTACTTC. Protein: CASIGQGGETQYF.

As concerns this clone: Being one base from a much bigger clone, this may be a read error. This CDR3 is also generated by other DNA sequences in the sample. The chain combines TRBV7-9 with TRBJ1-1; no definite D call. The germline V gene has CDR1 SEHNR and CDR2 FQNEAQ (reference sequence). V lost 1 base and J lost 1, with 4 bases in between. The CDR3 runs to 13 residues. The CDR3, as DNA: TGTGCCAGCAGCTTAGGTCAGAACACTGAAGCTTTCTTT. Translation gives CASSLGQNTEAFF.

This chain uses TRBV18 with TRBJ1-4; 7 bases map to TRBD1. Germline V gene data show CDR1 as KGHSH and CDR2 as LQKENI. This CDR3 is 17 amino acids long. J was trimmed by 6 bases and V by 2 bases; bases with no gene match: 12. The DNA of the CDR3 is TGTGCCAGCTCACCAAGGGGCAGGGGGACCGCCGATGAAAAACTGTTTTTT. Its translation: CASSPRGRGTADEKLFF.

V gene TRBV10-2 combines with J gene TRBJ2-7, with D hard to call. From germline, CDR1 is WSHSY and CDR2 SAAADI. Trimming left V 6 bases short and J 2 bases short, with 5 bases between. The CDR3 is 11 amino acids. The CDR3 sequence: CASSPTYEQYF. In DNA form, the CDR3 reads TGCGCCAGCAGCCCCACCTACGAGCAGTACTTC.

About this clone itself: This same CDR3 is encoded by further DNA sequences in the sample. This chain links TRBV5-1 with TRBJ1-2; D is uncertain. There are 13 residues in the CDR3. V was trimmed by 2 bases and J by 2 bases, leaving 7 bases between them. Germline CDR1 SGHRS, CDR2 YFSETQ. The CDR3 sequence: CASSFTVNYGYTF. CDR3 nucleotide sequence: TGCGCCAGCAGCTTTACAGTAAACTATGGCTACACCTTC.